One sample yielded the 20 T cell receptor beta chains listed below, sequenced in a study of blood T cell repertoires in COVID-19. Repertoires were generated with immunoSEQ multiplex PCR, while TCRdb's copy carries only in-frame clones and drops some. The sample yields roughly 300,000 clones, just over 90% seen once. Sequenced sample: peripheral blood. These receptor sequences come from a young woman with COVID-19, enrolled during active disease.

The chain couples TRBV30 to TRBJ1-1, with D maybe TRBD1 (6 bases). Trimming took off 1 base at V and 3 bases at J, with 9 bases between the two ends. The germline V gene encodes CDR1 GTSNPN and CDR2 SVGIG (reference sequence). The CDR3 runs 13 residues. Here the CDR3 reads CAWSEAGDTEAFF. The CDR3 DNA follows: TGTGCCTGGAGTGAGGCAGGGGACACTGAAGCTTTCTTT.

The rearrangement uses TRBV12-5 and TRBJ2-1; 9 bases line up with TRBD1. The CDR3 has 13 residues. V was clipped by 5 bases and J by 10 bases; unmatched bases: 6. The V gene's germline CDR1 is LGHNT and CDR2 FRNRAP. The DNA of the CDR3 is TGTGCTAGTGGTATCAGACAGGGGGGGGAGCAGTTCTTC. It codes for CASGIRQGGEQFF.

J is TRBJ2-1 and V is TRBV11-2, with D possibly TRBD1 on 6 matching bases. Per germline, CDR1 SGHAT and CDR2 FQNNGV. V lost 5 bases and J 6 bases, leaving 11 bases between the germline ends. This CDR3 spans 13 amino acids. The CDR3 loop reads CASSPPGANEQFF. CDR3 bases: TGTGCCAGCAGCCCCCCAGGGGCCAATGAGCAGTTCTTC. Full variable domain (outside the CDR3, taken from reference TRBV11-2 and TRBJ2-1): EAGVAQSPRYKIIEKRQSVAFWCNPISGHATLYWYQQILGQGPKLLIQFQNNGVVDDSQLPKDRFSAERLKGVDSTLKIQPAKLEDSAVYLCASSPPGANEQFFGPGTRLTVL.

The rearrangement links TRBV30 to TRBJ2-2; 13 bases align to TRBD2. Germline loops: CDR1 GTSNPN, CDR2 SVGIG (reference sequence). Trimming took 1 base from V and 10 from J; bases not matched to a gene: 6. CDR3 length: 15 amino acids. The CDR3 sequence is CAWSADGLAGEELFF. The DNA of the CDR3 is TGTGCCTGGAGTGCCGACGGACTAGCGGGAGAGGAGCTGTTTTTT.

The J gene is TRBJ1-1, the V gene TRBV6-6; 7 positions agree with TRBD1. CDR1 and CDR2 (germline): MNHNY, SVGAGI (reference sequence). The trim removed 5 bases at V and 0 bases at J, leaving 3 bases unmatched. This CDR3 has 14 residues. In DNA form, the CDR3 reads TGTGCCAGCAGTAGGGACAGCTTGAACACTGAAGCTTTCTTT. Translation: CASSRDSLNTEAFF.

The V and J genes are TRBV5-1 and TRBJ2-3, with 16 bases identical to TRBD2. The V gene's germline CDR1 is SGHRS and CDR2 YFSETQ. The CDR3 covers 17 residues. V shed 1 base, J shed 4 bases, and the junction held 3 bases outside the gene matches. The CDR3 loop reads CASSLRGLAGGPDTQYF. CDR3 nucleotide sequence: TGCGCCAGCAGCTTGAGGGGACTAGCGGGAGGGCCAGATACGCAGTATTTT.

CDR3 nucleotide sequence: TGCGCCAGCGGGACAGGGATATCCACCGGGGAGCTGTTTTTT. The encoded protein is CASGTGISTGELFF. V usage is TRBV5-1 and J usage is TRBJ2-2; 9 positions agree with TRBD1. The CDR3 has 14 residues. After removal of 7 bases from V and 4 bases from J, the junction contained 5 bases not matched to a gene. Germline V gene sequence: CDR1 SGHRS, CDR2 YFSETQ.

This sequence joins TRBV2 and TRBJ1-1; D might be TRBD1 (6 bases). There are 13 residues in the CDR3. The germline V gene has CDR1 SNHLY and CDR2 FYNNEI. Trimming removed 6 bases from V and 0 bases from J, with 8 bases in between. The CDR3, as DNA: TGTGCCAGCAGGGACAGCTTGAACACTGAAGCTTTCTTT. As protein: CASRDSLNTEAFF.

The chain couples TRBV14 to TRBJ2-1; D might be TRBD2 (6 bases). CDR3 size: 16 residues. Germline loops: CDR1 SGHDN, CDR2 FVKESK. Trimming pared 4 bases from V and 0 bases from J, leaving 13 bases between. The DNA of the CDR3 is TGTGCCAGCAGCCTCCTCGACGGGAGCTCCTACAATGAGCAGTTCTTC. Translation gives CASSLLDGSSYNEQFF.

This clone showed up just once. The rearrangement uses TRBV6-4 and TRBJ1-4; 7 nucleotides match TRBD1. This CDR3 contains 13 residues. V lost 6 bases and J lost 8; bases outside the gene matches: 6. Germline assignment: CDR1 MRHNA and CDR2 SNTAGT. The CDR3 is CASSPGGGEKLFF. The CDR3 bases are TGTGCCAGCAGCCCAGGGGGAGGCGAAAAACTGTTTTTT.

For the CDR3, the DNA is TGTGCCAGCAGCTTAGCGCAGGGACTAGCCAAAAACATTCAGTACTTC. Protein product: CASSLAQGLAKNIQYF. This chain joins TRBV11-1 and TRBJ2-4, with D possibly matching TRBD2 (6 bases). This CDR3 is built from 16 residues. Germline values: CDR1 SGHAT, CDR2 FQDESV (reference sequence). The V gene lost 0 bases and the J gene lost 0 bases, with 9 bases spanning the gap.

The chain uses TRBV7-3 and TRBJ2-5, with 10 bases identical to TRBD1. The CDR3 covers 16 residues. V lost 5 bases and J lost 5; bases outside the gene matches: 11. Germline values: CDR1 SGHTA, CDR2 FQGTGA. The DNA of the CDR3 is TGTGCCAGCAGCCTGTCTCCGGGACAGGGGCAGGAGACCCAGTACTTC. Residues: CASSLSPGQGQETQYF.

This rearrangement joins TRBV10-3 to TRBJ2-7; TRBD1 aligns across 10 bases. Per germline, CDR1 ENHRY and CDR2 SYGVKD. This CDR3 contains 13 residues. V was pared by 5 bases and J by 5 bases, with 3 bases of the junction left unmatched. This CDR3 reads CAISWTGGDEQYF. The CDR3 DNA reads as TGTGCCATCAGTTGGACAGGGGGAGACGAGCAGTACTTC.

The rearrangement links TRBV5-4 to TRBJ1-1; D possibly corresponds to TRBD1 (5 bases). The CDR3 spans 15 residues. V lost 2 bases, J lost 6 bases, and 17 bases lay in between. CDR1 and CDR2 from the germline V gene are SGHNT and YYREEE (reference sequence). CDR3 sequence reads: CASSFFGGRIAEAFF. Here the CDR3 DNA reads TGTGCCAGCAGCTTCTTCGGGGGGAGAATTGCTGAAGCTTTCTTT.

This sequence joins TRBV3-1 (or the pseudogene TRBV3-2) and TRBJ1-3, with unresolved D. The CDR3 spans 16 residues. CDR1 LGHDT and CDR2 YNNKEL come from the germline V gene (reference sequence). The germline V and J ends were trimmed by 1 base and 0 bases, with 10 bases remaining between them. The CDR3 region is CASSQGVGSSGNTIYF. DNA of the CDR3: TGTGCCAGCAGCCAAGGAGTGGGGAGCTCTGGAAACACCATATATTTT.

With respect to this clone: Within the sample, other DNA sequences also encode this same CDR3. CDR3 region: CASGRGMTEAFF. The DNA of the CDR3 is TGTGCCAGCGGGAGGGGGATGACTGAAGCTTTCTTT. The genes are TRBV27 and TRBJ1-1; D might be TRBD1 (6 bases). The germline V gene has CDR1 MNHEY and CDR2 SMNVEV (reference sequence). Trimming removed 8 bases at V and 5 bases at J, with 12 bases between. The CDR3 spans 12 residues.

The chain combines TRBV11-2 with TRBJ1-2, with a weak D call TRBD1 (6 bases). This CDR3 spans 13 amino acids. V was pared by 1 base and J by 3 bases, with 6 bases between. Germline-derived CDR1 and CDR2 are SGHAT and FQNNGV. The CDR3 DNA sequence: TGTGCCAGCAGCTTAGGACAGGACTATGGCTACACCTTC. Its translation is CASSLGQDYGYTF.

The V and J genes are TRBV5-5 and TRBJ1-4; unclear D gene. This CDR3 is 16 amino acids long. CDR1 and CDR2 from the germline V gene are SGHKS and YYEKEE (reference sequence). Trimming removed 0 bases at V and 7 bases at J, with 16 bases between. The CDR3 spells CASSLVVGLVGEKLFF. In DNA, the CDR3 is TGTGCCAGCAGCTTGGTCGTCGGGTTGGTCGGTGAAAAACTGTTTTTT.

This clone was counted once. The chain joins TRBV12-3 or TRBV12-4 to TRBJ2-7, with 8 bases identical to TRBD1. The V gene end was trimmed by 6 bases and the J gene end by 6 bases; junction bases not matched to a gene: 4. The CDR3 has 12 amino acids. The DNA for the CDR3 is TGTGCCAGCAGCCCGACAGGGGTCGAGCAGTACTTC. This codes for CASSPTGVEQYF.

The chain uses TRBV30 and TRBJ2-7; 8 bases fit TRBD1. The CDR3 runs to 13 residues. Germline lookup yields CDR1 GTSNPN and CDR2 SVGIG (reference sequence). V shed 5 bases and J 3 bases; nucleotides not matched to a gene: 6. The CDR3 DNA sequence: TGTGCCTGGGCCGGAGACAGGGGCTACGAGCAGTACTTC. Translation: CAWAGDRGYEQYF.